Below, 6 T cell receptor beta chains from the same sample are listed, as sequenced in a study of CD8+ T cells in alopecia areata. RNA was isolated and reverse transcribed to cDNA, the sequencing template. Data came from immunoSEQ multiplex PCR; TCRdb stores just in-frame clones and leaves some out. This sample has some 240,000 clones, with more than 45% found just once. Treatment in this sample: oral pan-JAK inhibitor, 5-10 mg twice daily. Sequences were derived from CD4+ T cells sorted from blood, sampled at week 4, from a patient treated with tofacitinib. These receptors were collected from a human donor with alopecia areata.

This clone was counted a few times. Other DNA sequences in the sample encode the same CDR3. This rearrangement joins TRBV6-6 to TRBJ2-2; D unresolved. The V gene lost 2 bases and the J gene lost 2 bases, with 0 bases spanning the gap. CDR3 length equals 12 residues. The germline V gene encodes CDR1 MNHNY and CDR2 SVGAGI (reference sequence). The DNA of the CDR3 is TGTGCCAGCAGTTACAACACCGGGGAGCTGTTTTTT. Translated: CASSYNTGELFF.

The CDR3 loop is CAWSVGMARRRPYEQYF. The CDR3 DNA sequence: TGTGCCTGGAGTGTAGGAATGGCCAGACGGAGACCGTACGAGCAGTACTTC. The chain links TRBV30 to TRBJ2-7; D not resolved. Trimming cost V 0 bases and J 4 bases, with 22 bases left between them. The germline V gene has CDR1 GTSNPN and CDR2 SVGIG (reference sequence). This CDR3 contains 17 residues.

The V call is TRBV27, the J call TRBJ1-1; D might be TRBD1 (5 bases). Trimming cost V 3 bases and J 1 base, with 15 bases left between them. The CDR3 is made up of 16 amino acids. CDR1 and CDR2 from the germline V gene are MNHEY and SMNVEV (reference sequence). CDR3: CASSLGGGLENTEAFF. The CDR3 region has the DNA TGTGCCAGCAGTTTGGGTGGGGGATTAGAGAACACTGAAGCTTTCTTT.

This sequence joins TRBV30 and TRBJ2-2; 8 bases line up with TRBD1. The CDR3 is 14 amino acids. Germline V gene lookup returns CDR1 GTSNPN and CDR2 SVGIG (reference sequence). V dropped 4 bases and J dropped 5; count of bases not matched to a gene: 6. The CDR3 spells CAWNLHRGTGELFF. CDR3 coding DNA: TGTGCCTGGAATTTACACAGGGGGACCGGGGAGCTGTTTTTT.

The chain combines TRBV29-1 with TRBJ2-7, with 7 bases matching TRBD1. Germline V lookup: CDR1 SQVTM, CDR2 ANQGSEA. The CDR3 consists of 14 residues. The V gene end was trimmed by 6 bases and the J gene end by 0 bases; junction bases not matched to a gene: 8. The CDR3 DNA reads TGCAGCGTATGGACAGGAACACACTCCTACGAGCAGTACTTC. Amino acids: CSVWTGTHSYEQYF.

The rearrangement joins TRBV29-1 to TRBJ1-1; 9 bases are a match to TRBD1. After removal of 4 bases from V and 3 bases from J, the junction contained 3 bases not matched to a gene. This CDR3 is built from 13 residues. Germline-derived CDR1 and CDR2 are SQVTM and ANQGSEA. The CDR3 reads CSVGDRADTEAFF. DNA for the CDR3: TGCAGCGTTGGGGACAGGGCGGACACTGAAGCTTTCTTT.